In this sample, the clone carrying this TCR beta chain turned up once. The sample belongs to a study of blood T cell repertoires in COVID-19. Looking at the study overall: PBMCs, B-cell-depleted T cells, or T cells were the source of the cDNA or gDNA that made up the material.

This CDR3 comprises 15 residues. V lost 5 bases, J lost 10 bases, and 11 bases stayed unmatched. Germline V gives CDR1 LGHDT, CDR2 YNNKEL (reference sequence). Per the authors' pipeline: Reference gene primer amplification gave estimated nucleated cell counts. Only in-frame clones appear in the TCRdb table, and some are missing; sequencing was by immunoSEQ multiplex PCR. D and trimming were read from the DNA, whereas the V and J calls and clone size are those reported in that table. The sample has more than 200,000 clones, around four fifths seen once; the top ten hold roughly 8.2%. The sequence came from a woman of 80 years or more with COVID-19, enrolled during active disease. V is TRBV3-1 (or the pseudogene TRBV3-2) and J is TRBJ2-1; 10 bases match TRBD2. Material: peripheral blood. The CDR3 bases are TGTGCCAGCAGCAAAGTCCGGACTAGCGGTAAGGAGCAGTTCTTC. Protein: CASSKVRTSGKEQFF.